This T cell receptor beta chain is from a study of a mutant IDH1 vaccine in newly diagnosed glioma. Time point specified: week 35, safety follow-up. Vaccination used 300 ug of mutant IDH1 20-mer peptide per dose, with topical imiquimod. V was clipped by 3 bases and J by 7 bases, with 14 bases between them. CDR3 length equals 13 residues. Germline values: CDR1 SGHKS, CDR2 YYEKEE (reference sequence). Concerning this clone itself: What it binds is not known.

Assay: immunoSEQ multiplex PCR; the TCRdb copy retains only in-frame clones and omits some. The sample records roughly 54,000 clones, about 85% being singletons. The source is a woman under 30 with glioma. The chain uses TRBV5-5 and TRBJ2-7; possible D gene TRBD2, 6 bases. Sequenced here: PBMCs, sampled from a glioma patient whose treatment included an IDH1 peptide vaccine. The CDR3 bases are TGTGCCAGCAGCTGGAGGGACGGTAGGGAGCAGTACTTC. Its protein product is CASSWRDGREQYF.